Described below is a single TCR beta chain sequence and its context. The antigen is unknown. This sample is part of a study of cytomegalovirus exposure and HLA in healthy donors. Study overall: Unique TCRs numbering about 85 million, obtained from HLA-typed donors, made up an early data release. Notes on the study in general: Rare sequences made up most TCRs, while some public TCRs were found in many donors.

V gave up 4 bases and J gave up 0 bases, with 13 bases separating them. CDR1 KGHSH and CDR2 LQKENI come from the germline V gene. This CDR3 spans 16 amino acids. The PCR used 60 Vbeta and 13 Jbeta primers. Only in-frame clones appear in the TCRdb table, and some are missing; sequencing was by immunoSEQ multiplex PCR. The table includes some 130,000 clones, 60% to 80% detected once. The receptor was derived from a man aged 50-59 years in good health and CMV-seronegative. V gene TRBV18 combines with J gene TRBJ2-1; D perhaps matches TRBD1 (6 bases). Sequenced input: PBMCs. The CDR3 coding sequence is TGTGCCAGCTCACGAGATACAGGGAGCTCCTACAATGAGCAGTTCTTC. It translates to CASSRDTGSSYNEQFF.